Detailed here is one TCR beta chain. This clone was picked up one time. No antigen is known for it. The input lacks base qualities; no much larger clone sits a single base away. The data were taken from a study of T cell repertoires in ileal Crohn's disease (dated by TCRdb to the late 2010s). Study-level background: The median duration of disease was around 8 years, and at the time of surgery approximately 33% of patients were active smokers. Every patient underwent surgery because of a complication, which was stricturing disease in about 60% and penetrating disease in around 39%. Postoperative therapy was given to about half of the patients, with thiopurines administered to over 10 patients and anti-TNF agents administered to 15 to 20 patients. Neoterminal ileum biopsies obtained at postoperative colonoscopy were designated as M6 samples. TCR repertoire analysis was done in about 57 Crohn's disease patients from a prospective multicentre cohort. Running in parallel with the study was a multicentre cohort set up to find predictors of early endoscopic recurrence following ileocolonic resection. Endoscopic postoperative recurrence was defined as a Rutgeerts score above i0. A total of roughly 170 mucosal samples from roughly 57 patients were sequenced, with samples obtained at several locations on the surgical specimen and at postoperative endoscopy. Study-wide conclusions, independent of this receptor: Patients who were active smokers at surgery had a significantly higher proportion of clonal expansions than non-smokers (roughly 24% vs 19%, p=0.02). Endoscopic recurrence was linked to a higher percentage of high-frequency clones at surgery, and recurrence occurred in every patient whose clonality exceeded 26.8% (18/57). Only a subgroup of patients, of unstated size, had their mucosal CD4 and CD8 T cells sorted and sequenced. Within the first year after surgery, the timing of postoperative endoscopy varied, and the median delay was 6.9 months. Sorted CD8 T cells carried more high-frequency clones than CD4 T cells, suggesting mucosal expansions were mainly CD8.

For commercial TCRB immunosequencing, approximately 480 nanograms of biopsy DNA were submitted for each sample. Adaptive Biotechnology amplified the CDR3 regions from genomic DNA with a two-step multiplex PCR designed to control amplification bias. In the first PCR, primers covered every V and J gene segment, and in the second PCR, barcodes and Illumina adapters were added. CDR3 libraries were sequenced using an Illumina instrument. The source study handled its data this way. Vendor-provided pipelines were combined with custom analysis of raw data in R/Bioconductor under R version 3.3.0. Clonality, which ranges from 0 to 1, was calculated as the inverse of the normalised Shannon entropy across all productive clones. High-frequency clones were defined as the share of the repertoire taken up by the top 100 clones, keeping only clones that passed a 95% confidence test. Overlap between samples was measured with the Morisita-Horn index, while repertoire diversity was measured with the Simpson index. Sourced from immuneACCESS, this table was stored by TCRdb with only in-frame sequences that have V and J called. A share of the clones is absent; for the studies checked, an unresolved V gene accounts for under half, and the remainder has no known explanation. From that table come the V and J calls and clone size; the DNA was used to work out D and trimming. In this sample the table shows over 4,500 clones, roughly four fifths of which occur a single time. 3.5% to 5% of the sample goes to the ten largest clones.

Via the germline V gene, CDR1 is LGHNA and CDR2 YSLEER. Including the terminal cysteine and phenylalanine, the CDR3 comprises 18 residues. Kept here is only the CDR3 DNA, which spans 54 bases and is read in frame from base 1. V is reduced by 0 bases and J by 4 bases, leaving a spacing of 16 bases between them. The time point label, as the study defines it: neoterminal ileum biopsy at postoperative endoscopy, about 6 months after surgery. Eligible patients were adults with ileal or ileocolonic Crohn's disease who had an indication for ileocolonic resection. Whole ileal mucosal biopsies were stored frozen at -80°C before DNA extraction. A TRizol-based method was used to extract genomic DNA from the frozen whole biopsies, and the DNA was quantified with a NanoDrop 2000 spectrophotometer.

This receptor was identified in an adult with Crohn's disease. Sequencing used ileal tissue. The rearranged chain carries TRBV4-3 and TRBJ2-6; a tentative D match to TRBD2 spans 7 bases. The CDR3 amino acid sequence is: CASSQEPGAGAGANVLTF. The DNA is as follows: TGCGCCAGCAGCCAAGAACCAGGGGCGGGGGCCGGGGCCAACGTCCTGACTTTC.